This TCR beta chain comes out of a study of CD8+CD57+ T cells in acquired aplastic anemia. Study-level background: Sorting CD4+ and CD8+ cells gave DNA averaging around 3 ug. Findings and limits, study-wide: There were some 27 CD8+ CDR3 sequences that occurred in both patients and controls.

This clonotype showed up many times. No antigen is known for it. The CDR3 extends over 16 amino acids. The ends were cut back, 3 bases at V and 5 bases at J, with 16 bases in the middle. Germline lookup yields CDR1 SNHLY and CDR2 FYNNEI. Sequenced patients had shown CD8+CD57+ cell expansion by flow cytometry. There were no patients without severe acquired aplastic anemia. Patients were therapy-naive when their blood was sampled. Genomic DNA acted as the template from which TCR beta VDJ combination and CDR3 sequence profiling were carried out. TCRdb recomputed calls from the reads with MiXCR, one row per CDR3 protein. The table shows around 200,000 distinct CDR3 sequences, with roughly 50% occurring only once.

This chain uses TRBV2 with TRBJ1-4; D is possibly TRBD1 (6 bases). Sequenced material: sorted CD4+, CD8+, or CD8+CD57+ T cells (not recorded which) from PBMCs. This receptor was identified in a human donor with aplastic anemia. The CDR3 protein is CASSDLSLTGNEKLFF. CDR3 sequence (DNA): TGTGCCAGCAGTGATCTATCTTTAACAGGGAATGAAAAACTGTTTTTT. Complete variable domain (other parts from reference TRBV2 and TRBJ1-4): EPEVTQTPSHQVTQMGQEVILRCVPISNHLYFYWYRQILGQKVEFLVSFYNNEISEKSEIFDDQFSVERPDGSNFTLKIRSTKLEDSAMYFCASSDLSLTGNEKLFFGSGTQLSVL.